This T cell receptor (beta chain) was captured by sequencing in a study of blood T cells in healthy people across ages. For the second PCR, which ran for about 7 to 12 cycles, a sample-barcoded 5' primer and a J-beta primer mix were used. Every cDNA molecule bore a tag from a template-switch adaptor containing 12 random nucleotides. A minimum of 2.5 million CDR3-containing paired-end reads was obtained for each sample. TCRdb processed the 5' RACE reads anew with MiXCR; each CDR3 protein has one entry. The sample has 1,500,000 or so distinct CDR3 sequences, around 59% seen once; the top ten hold about 6.3%. Study-level results: Per million T cells, TCR beta diversity dropped roughly linearly as age increased.

Total RNA was extracted at no less than 6 micrograms per sample. V shed 7 bases, J shed 9 bases, and the junction held 15 bases outside the gene matches. This CDR3 is 17 amino acids long. Germline V CDR1 and CDR2: SQVTM, ANQGSEA. Regarding this clonotype: Its antigen is still unknown.

This TCR derives from a man between 18 and 35 years old in good health. Sample: blood. The rearrangement uses TRBV29-1 and TRBJ2-1, with TRBD2 matching over 16 bases. CDR3 sequence: CSGHGTSGGARLGEQFF. The CDR3 DNA is TGCAGCGGCCACGGGACTAGCGGGGGGGCCAGGTTGGGTGAGCAGTTCTTC.